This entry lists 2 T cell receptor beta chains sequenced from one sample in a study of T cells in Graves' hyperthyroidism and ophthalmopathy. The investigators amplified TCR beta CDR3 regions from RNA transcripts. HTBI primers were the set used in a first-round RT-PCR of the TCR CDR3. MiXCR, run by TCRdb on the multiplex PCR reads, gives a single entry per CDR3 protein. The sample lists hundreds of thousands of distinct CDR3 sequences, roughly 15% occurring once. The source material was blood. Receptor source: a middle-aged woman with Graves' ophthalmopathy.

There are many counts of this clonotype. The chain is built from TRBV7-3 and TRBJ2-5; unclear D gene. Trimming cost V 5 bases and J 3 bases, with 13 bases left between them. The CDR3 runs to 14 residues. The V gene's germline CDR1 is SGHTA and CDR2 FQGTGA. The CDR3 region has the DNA TGTGCCAGCAGCCTAAGGACCAGAGAAGAGACCCAGTACTTC. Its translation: CASSLRTREETQYF. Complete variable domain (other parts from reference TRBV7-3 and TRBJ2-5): GAGVSQTPSNKVTEKGKYVELRCDPISGHTALYWYRQSLGQGPEFLIYFQGTGAADDSGLPNDRFFAVRPEGSVSTLKIQRTERGDSAVYLCASSLRTREETQYFGPGTRLLVL.

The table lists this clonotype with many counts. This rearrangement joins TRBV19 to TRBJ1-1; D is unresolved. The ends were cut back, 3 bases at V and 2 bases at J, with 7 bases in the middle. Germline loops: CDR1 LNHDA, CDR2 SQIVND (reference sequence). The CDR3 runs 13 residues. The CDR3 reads CASSIPGNTEAFF. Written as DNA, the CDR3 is TGTGCCAGTAGTATTCCCGGAAACACTGAAGCTTTCTTT.